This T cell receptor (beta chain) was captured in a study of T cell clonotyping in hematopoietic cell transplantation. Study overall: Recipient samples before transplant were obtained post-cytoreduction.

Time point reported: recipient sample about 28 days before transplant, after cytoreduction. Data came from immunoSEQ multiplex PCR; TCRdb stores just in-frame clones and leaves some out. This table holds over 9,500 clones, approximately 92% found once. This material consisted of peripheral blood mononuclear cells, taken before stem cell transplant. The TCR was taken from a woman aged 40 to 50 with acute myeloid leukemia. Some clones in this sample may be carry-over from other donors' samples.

As DNA, the CDR3 is TGTGCCAGCAGGGCCGGGACTAGCGCCGAGACCCAGTACTTC. The encoded protein is CASRAGTSAETQYF. The genes are TRBV2 and TRBJ2-5, with 10 bases aligning to TRBD2. Trimming at V came to 6 bases and at J to 5 bases, leaving 6 bases not matched to a gene. The length of the CDR3 is 14 residues. Per the germline V gene, CDR1 is SNHLY and CDR2 is FYNNEI.